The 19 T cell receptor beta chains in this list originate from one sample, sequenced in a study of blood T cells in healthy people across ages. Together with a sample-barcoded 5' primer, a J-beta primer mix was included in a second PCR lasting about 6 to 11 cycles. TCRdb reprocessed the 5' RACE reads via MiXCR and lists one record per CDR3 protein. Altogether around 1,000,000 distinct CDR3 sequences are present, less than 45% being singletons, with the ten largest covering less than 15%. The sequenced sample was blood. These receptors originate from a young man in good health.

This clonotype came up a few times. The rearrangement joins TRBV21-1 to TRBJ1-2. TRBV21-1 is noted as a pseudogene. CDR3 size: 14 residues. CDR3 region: CASSEGAAGDGYTF. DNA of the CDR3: TGTGCCAGCAGCGAAGGGGCGGCAGGGGACGGCTACACCTTC.

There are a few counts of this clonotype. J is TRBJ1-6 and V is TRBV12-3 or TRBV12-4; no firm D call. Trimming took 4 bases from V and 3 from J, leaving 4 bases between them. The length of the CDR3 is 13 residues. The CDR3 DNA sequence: TGTGCCAGCAGTTCTTACTATAATTCACCCCTCCACTTT. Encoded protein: CASSSYYNSPLHF.

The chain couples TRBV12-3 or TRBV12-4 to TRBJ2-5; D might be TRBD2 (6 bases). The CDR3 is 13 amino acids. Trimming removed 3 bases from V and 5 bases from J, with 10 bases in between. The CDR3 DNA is TGTGCCAGCAGTTTTACGGCGGGGGAGACCCAGTACTTC. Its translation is CASSFTAGETQYF.

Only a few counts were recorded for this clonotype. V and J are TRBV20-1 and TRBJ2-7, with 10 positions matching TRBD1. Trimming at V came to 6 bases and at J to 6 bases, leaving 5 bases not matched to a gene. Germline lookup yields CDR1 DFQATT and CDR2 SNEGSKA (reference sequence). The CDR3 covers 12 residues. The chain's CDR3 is CSAEGTGVEQYF. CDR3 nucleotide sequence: TGCAGTGCAGAGGGGACAGGGGTCGAGCAGTACTTC.

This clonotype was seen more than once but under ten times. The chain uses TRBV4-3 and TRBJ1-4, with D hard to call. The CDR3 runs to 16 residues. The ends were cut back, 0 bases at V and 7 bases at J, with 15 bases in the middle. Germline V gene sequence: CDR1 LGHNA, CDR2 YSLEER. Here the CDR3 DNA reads TGCGCCAGCAGCCAAGATCCCCCGGTGGGCAGTGAAAAACTGTTTTTT. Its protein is CASSQDPPVGSEKLFF.

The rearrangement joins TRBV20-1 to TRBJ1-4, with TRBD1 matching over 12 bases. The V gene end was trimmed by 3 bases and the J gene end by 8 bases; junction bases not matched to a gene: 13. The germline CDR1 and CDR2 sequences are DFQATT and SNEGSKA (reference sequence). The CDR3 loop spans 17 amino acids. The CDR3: CSASPGQGAYPGEKLFF. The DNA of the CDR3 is TGCAGTGCTAGCCCGGGACAGGGGGCCTACCCAGGAGAAAAACTGTTTTTT.

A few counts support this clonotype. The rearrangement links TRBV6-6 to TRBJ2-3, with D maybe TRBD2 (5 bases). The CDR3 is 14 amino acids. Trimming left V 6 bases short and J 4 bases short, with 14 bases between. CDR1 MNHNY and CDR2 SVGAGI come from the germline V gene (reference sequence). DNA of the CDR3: TGTGCCAGCAGGCTCGGCAGCGGTCCAGATACGCAGTATTTT. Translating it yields CASRLGSGPDTQYF.

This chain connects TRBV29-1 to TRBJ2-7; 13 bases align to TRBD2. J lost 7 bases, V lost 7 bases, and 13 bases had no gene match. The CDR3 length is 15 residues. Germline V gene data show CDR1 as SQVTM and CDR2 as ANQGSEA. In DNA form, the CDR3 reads TGCAGCGGGAGACTAGCGGGGGGCTTTTACAATGAGCAGTACTTC. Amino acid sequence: CSGRLAGGFYNEQYF.

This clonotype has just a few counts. CDR3 nucleotides: TGCAGTGCTCTAGGGGTGGGACAGGGCTACACCGGGGAGCTGTTTTTT. It yields the protein CSALGVGQGYTGELFF. The chain has TRBV20-1 and TRBJ2-2, with 9 bases aligning to TRBD1. CDR3 length equals 16 residues. Looked up from germline, CDR1 is DFQATT and CDR2 is SNEGSKA (reference sequence). The V gene end was trimmed by 5 bases and the J gene end by 3 bases; junction bases not matched to a gene: 10.

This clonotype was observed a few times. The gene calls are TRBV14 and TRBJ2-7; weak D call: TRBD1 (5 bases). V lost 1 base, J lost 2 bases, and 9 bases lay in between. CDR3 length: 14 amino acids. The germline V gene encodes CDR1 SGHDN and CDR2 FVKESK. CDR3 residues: CASSQVTATYEQYF. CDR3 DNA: TGTGCCAGCAGCCAAGTGACAGCAACCTACGAGCAGTACTTC.

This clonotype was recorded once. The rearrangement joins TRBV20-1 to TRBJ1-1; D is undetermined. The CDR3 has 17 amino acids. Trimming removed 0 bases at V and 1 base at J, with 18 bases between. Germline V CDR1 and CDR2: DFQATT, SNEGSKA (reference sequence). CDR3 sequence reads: CSARDPRVLPANTEAFF. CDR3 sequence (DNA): TGCAGTGCTAGAGATCCTCGGGTTCTACCGGCGAACACTGAAGCTTTCTTT.

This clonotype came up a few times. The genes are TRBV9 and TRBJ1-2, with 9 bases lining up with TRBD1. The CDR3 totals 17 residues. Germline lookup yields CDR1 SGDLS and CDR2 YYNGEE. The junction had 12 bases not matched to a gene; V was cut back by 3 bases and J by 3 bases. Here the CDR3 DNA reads TGTGCCAGCAGCGCCGGGACAGGGAGGGTTTGGGACTATGGCTACACCTTC. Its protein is CASSAGTGRVWDYGYTF.

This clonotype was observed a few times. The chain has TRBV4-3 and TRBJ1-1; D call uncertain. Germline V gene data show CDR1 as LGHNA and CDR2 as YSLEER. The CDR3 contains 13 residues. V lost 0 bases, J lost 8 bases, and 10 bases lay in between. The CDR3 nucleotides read TGCGCCAGCAGCCAAGATCGTGAGGGAGAAGCTTTCTTT. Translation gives CASSQDREGEAFF.

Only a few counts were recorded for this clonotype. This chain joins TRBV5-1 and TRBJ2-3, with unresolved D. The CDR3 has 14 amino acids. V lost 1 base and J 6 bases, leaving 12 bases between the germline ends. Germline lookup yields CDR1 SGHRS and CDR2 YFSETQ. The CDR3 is CASSLTGPRDTQYF. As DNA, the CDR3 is TGCGCCAGCAGCTTGACGGGCCCCCGGGATACGCAGTATTTT.

The chain's CDR3 is CASSEARASGYTF. The CDR3 DNA is TGTGCCAGCAGTGAAGCGCGAGCATCAGGCTACACCTTC. V usage is TRBV2 and J usage is TRBJ1-2; D call uncertain. The CDR3 length is 13 residues. CDR1 and CDR2 from the germline V gene are SNHLY and FYNNEI. V shed 0 bases and J shed 8 bases, with 10 bases lying between them.

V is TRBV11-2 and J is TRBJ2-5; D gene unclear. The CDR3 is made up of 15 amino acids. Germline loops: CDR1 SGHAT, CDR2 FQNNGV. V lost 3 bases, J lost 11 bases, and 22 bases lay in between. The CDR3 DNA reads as TGTGCCAGCAGCTTTGACACCCGACTGAACAATGAGCAGTACTTC. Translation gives CASSFDTRLNNEQYF.

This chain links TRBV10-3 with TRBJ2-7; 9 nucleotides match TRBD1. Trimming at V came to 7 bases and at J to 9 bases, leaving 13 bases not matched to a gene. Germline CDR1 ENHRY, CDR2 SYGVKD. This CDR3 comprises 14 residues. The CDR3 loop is CAITKGQGISVQYF. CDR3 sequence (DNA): TGTGCCATCACTAAGGGACAGGGAATTTCGGTGCAGTACTTC.

In nucleotides, the CDR3 is TGCAGTGCTAGTAAGACCCGAGGTACTGAAGCTTTCTTT. Protein product: CSASKTRGTEAFF. The V call is TRBV20-1, the J call TRBJ1-1; no clear D gene. Trimming stripped 3 bases from V and 5 bases from J, with 13 bases between. Per germline, CDR1 DFQATT and CDR2 SNEGSKA (reference sequence). The CDR3 is 13 residues long.

CDR3 bases: TGTGCCAGCACCCACGGCCACTCACGGAGTGAAGCTTTCTTT. Amino acid sequence: CASTHGHSRSEAFF. The gene calls are TRBV12-3 or TRBV12-4 and TRBJ1-1; D gene ambiguous. The CDR3 loop spans 14 amino acids. V was trimmed by 7 bases and J by 7 bases, leaving 19 bases between them.